This T cell receptor (beta chain) derives from a study of T cells in Graves' hyperthyroidism and ophthalmopathy (dated by TCRdb to between 2018 and 2021). Study-wide context: Peripheral blood samples were taken at initial diagnosis, before any treatment was given. A discovery cohort of 95 to 100 patients, roughly 45 with Graves' ophthalmopathy and 55 to 60 with stable Graves' hyperthyroidism, was used to find distinguishing TCR V-J signatures. An independent validation cohort of around 19 hyperthyroidism patients and 17 patients who later progressed to ophthalmopathy tested prospective prediction of ophthalmopathy. For training and testing, the 100 or so patients in the discovery cohort were randomly divided in a 7:3 ratio. The study also compared thyroid tissue and blood T-cell repertoires from several Graves' hyperthyroidism patients. Once sampling was done, hyperthyroidism patients were given methimazole at a starting dose of 30 mg daily, whereas ophthalmopathy patients were given high-dose intravenous methylprednisolone. TCR Vbeta CDR3 sequencing of approximately 140 peripheral blood samples (over 40 ophthalmopathy, about 74 hyperthyroidism and roughly 17 progressor patients) is reported in the paper.

Summary of the overall study and its limitations: In validation, the model predicted progression to ophthalmopathy a median of around 6.5 months before onset, with roughly 70% sensitivity and about 75% specificity. Ophthalmopathy was separated from stable hyperthyroidism by a 13 V-J signature model, with over 85% sensitivity and about 84% specificity obtained in cross-validation and 80%/75% obtained in testing. Most expanded thyroid clonotypes (frequency above 0.001) were also detected in blood, a finding suggesting that blood repertoires may reflect thyroid immune responses. No statistical method was used to set the sample size in advance, and investigators knew the group allocation.

Hyperthyroidism patients were newly diagnosed, with disease duration under 2 months, and aged 18 to 65 years. Any patient with an uncontrolled infection, another autoimmune disease, pregnancy or lactation was excluded. Diagnoses relied on clinical symptoms, serum thyroxine and TRAb, thyroid ultrasound and orbital computed tomography. Blood from progressor patients was collected at the time of first diagnosis with hyperthyroidism, before any ophthalmopathy symptoms had appeared. PBMCs were isolated from about 10 ml of fresh peripheral blood by Ficoll-Paque density gradient centrifugation. Progressor patients were first diagnosed with Graves' hyperthyroidism and then developed ophthalmopathy during follow-up. Total RNA was extracted with Trizol reagent, and quality was checked on an Agilent 2100 Bioanalyzer. TCR beta CDR3 regions were amplified from RNA transcripts. The TCR CDR3 was subjected to a first round of RT-PCR using the HTBI primer set and the Qiagen OneStep RT-PCR kit. Libraries were constructed in a second round of multiplex PCR, after which size selection and purification were performed. Paired-end sequencing of the libraries was performed with 100 bp reads on an Illumina HiSeq2000. The authors' analysis ran thus. SOAPnuke was used to process the raw data, removing reads that contained adapters or uncalled bases, had a mean Phred below 15, or lacked an exact match to the constant primer or identifier. High-quality paired reads were merged using COPE v1.2.5, and each unique nucleotide sequence was defined as a clonotype. MiTCR v1.1 was used to align the clonotypes against IMGT TRBV, TRBD and TRBJ reference segments. The analysis was restricted to V-J combinations with a frequency above 0.0001, which together covered about 99% of the repertoires. A TCS score was defined as the ratio between F50 (clonal expansion) and ExV (chaos), using BLOSUM62-based TCRdist between CDR3 peptides within each V-J. Welch's t-statistics and random forest reduced around 550 V-J features to around 14, which were used in a naive Bayes classifier (R e1071). TCRdb cleaned the public reads at Q25 with fastp, built clones with MiXCR and kept in-frame beta chains. All rows with the same CDR3 protein become a single entry with the most common DNA and genes. These V and J calls rely on TCRdb rather than the paper's analysis. Across this sample there are hundreds of thousands of distinct CDR3 sequences, with more than 11% seen only once. The ten biggest clones cover roughly 5.7% of the sample.

From cysteine to phenylalanine, the CDR3 is 16 amino acids long. The entry retains the CDR3 DNA only, 48 bases that are in frame from base 1. V loses 5 bases of germline sequence and J loses 4 bases, and the interval between the two ends is 17 bases. According to the germline V gene, CDR1 reads MDHEN and CDR2 reads SYDVKM. The table lists this clonotype with many counts. Its antigen remains unidentified. Base qualities are missing; no much larger clone stands one base away. The receptor chain draws on TRBV28 and TRBJ1-4; matching of 5 bases hints at TRBD1 as the D gene. The sequence came from a woman aged 25 to 39 with Graves' hyperthyroidism that later progressed to Graves' ophthalmopathy. Sequences were obtained from blood. The DNA sequence reads TGTGCCAGCAGTCCCCTTTTGCGGCAGGGTAATGAAAAACTGTTTTTT. Translated, it reads CASSPLLRQGNEKLFF.